The clone carrying this TCR beta chain was recorded many times. Antigen unknown. The record originates from a study of T-cell memory formation after mild COVID-19. Study-level information: Largely donor-specific sequence clusters came from two donors.

CDR1 SGHTA and CDR2 FQGNSA come from the germline V gene. The CDR3 is 14 amino acids. The V gene end was trimmed by 3 bases and the J gene end by 4 bases; junction bases not matched to a gene: 3. TCRdb fed the 5' RACE reads into MiXCR, producing one record per CDR3 protein. The sample includes roughly 450,000 distinct CDR3 sequences, roughly 18% of them seen just once. Study outcomes and limitations: Day 37-peaking second-wave clones had unconfirmed SARS-CoV-2 specificity. Researchers report contracting CD4+ clones mostly in CM and EM, with CD8+ clones in EMRA.

The TCR was taken from a man between 18 and 35 years old who had mild COVID-19 (a few samples of this study predate the infection). Cell type and time point are not known. This rearrangement joins TRBV7-2 to TRBJ2-7, with 10 positions matching TRBD2. Sequenced material: PBMCs or a T cell subset sorted from them (not recorded which). The CDR3 sequence: CASSFSGGRYEQYF. The CDR3 DNA is TGTGCCAGCAGCTTTAGCGGGGGGAGGTACGAGCAGTACTTC.